This T cell receptor (beta chain) was obtained from a study of blood T cell repertoires in COVID-19. Study-level background: Researchers got acute and convalescent COVID-19 samples from the United States, Italy and Spain.

The age range of participants was 18 to 89 years, with residence in around 22 US areas. Per the original methods: From reference gene primer amplification, estimates of nucleated cell counts were derived. Method: immunoSEQ multiplex PCR; TCRdb's copy keeps in-frame clones and lacks some. That table gives V, J and clone size, and the DNA gave D and trimming. Of around 250,000 clones in the sample, 91% were seen once. Germline V lookup: CDR1 LGHNA, CDR2 YNFKEQ. CDR3 length equals 17 residues. The V gene lost 0 bases and the J gene lost 3 bases, with 18 bases spanning the gap. V is TRBV4-2 and J is TRBJ2-7, with a possible D match to TRBD2 (6 bases). The TCR was taken from a human donor in a cohort exposed to, infected with or recovered from COVID-19 (not recorded which). The donor label of this sample is uncertain. Specimen: PBMCs or T cells enriched from blood (not recorded which). The CDR3 is CASSQDGASEVYYEQYF. CDR3 coding DNA: TGTGCCAGCAGCCAAGATGGGGCTAGCGAGGTGTACTACGAGCAGTACTTC.